These 10 T cell receptor beta chains were sequenced from one sample in a study of T cells in Graves' hyperthyroidism and ophthalmopathy. The CDR3 regions of TCR beta were amplified from RNA transcripts. Carried out on the TCR CDR3, a first-round RT-PCR used the HTBI primer set. Each CDR3 protein gets one entry after TCRdb re-called the multiplex PCR reads with MiXCR. The table includes some 420,000 distinct CDR3 sequences, roughly an eighth detected once. Sequencing was done on a sample of blood. The source of these receptors is a woman between 18 and 29 years old with Graves' hyperthyroidism.

This chain joins TRBV28 and TRBJ2-3; D might be TRBD2 (5 bases). The CDR3 runs 15 residues. Germline CDR1 is MDHEN and CDR2 is SYDVKM. The V end was cut by 5 bases, the J end by 1 base, with 13 bases between. The CDR3 reads CASSTRGEGTDTQYF. CDR3 DNA sequence: TGTGCCAGCAGTACCCGGGGAGAAGGCACAGATACGCAGTATTTT.

This sequence joins TRBV18 and TRBJ2-3, with D uncertain. The V end was cut by 3 bases, the J end by 0 bases, with 10 bases between. CDR1 and CDR2 from the germline V gene are KGHSH and LQKENI. This CDR3 is built from 15 residues. The CDR3 sequence: CASSPGRKSTDTQYF. CDR3 coding DNA: TGTGCCAGCTCACCGGGCCGAAAAAGCACAGATACGCAGTATTTT.

For this clonotype: A read error is possible here, since a much larger clone lies one base away. The V and J genes are TRBV2 and TRBJ1-1, with D tentatively TRBD1 (6 bases). There are 13 residues in the CDR3. Germline V CDR1 and CDR2: SNHLY, FYNNEI. Trimming cost V 6 bases and J 8 bases, with 16 bases left between them. The CDR3 DNA is TGTGCCAGCAGCGACCTCAGGACAGCCGAAGCTTTCTTT. This codes for CASSDLRTAEAFF.

Details on this clonotype: A read error may be the cause here, since a much bigger clone is one base away. The J gene is TRBJ1-5, the V gene TRBV28; 7 nucleotides align to TRBD1. Germline CDR1 is MDHEN and CDR2 is SYDVKM. The trim removed 5 bases at V and 7 bases at J, leaving 14 bases unmatched. The CDR3 totals 16 residues. The CDR3 DNA is TGTGCCAGCAGTCCCCGACAGGGAGGCACGTCGCAGCCCCAGCATTTT. Translating gives CASSPRQGGTSQPQHF.

The chain's CDR3 is CATHGGYNEQFF. CDR3 DNA: TGTGCCACCCATGGGGGCTACAATGAGCAGTTCTTC. The chain employs TRBV6-2 or TRBV6-3 and TRBJ2-1; the D call may be TRBD1 or TRBD2 (5 bases each). The CDR3 is made up of 12 amino acids. The V gene's germline CDR1 is MNHEY and CDR2 SVGEGT. The V end lost 10 bases, the J end lost 3 bases, and 10 bases lay between the germline ends.

The chain combines TRBV2 with TRBJ2-1; the D gene could be TRBD1 or TRBD2 (5 bases each). This CDR3 is 13 amino acids long. The V end was cut by 8 bases, the J end by 1 base, with 9 bases between. Germline CDR1 SNHLY, CDR2 FYNNEI. This CDR3 reads CASPGQSYNEQFF. CDR3 nucleotides: TGTGCCAGCCCGGGGCAATCCTACAATGAGCAGTTCTTC.

The V and J genes are TRBV29-1 and TRBJ1-2; 8 nucleotides match TRBD1. This CDR3 region has 13 residues. Germline trimming cut 5 bases from V and 3 bases from J; bases unmatched to any gene: 5. CDR1 SQVTM and CDR2 ANQGSEA come from the germline V gene. The CDR3 spells CSVPDREYYGYTF. CDR3 DNA sequence: TGCAGCGTTCCGGACAGGGAGTACTATGGCTACACCTTC.

This clonotype occurred a few times. The rearrangement links TRBV20-1 to TRBJ2-1, with TRBD2 matching over 11 bases. V was pared by 2 bases and J by 9 bases, with 9 bases of the junction left unmatched. CDR3 length: 15 amino acids. Germline lookup yields CDR1 DFQATT and CDR2 SNEGSKA (reference sequence). The chain's CDR3 is CSARLLAGGRGEQFF. DNA for the CDR3: TGCAGTGCTAGACTGTTAGCGGGAGGGAGGGGTGAGCAGTTCTTC.

Only a few counts were recorded for this clonotype. The V call is TRBV5-1, the J call TRBJ1-2; D not resolved. CDR1 and CDR2 (germline): SGHRS, YFSETQ. This CDR3 has 14 amino acids. V lost 5 bases, J lost 4 bases, and 15 bases lay in between. DNA for the CDR3: TGCGCCAGCAGTTCGGACGGCCGGGGCTATGGCTACACCTTC. Translating gives CASSSDGRGYGYTF.

This clonotype was seen at least ten times. The gene calls are TRBV27 and TRBJ2-3; 7 bases are a match to TRBD2. Per the germline V gene, CDR1 is MNHEY and CDR2 is SMNVEV (reference sequence). V was clipped by 7 bases and J by 6 bases; unmatched bases: 7. This CDR3 is built from 13 residues. CDR3 nucleotides: TGTGCCAGCATGAGCGGGATGATGGATACGCAGTATTTT. It specifies CASMSGMMDTQYF.